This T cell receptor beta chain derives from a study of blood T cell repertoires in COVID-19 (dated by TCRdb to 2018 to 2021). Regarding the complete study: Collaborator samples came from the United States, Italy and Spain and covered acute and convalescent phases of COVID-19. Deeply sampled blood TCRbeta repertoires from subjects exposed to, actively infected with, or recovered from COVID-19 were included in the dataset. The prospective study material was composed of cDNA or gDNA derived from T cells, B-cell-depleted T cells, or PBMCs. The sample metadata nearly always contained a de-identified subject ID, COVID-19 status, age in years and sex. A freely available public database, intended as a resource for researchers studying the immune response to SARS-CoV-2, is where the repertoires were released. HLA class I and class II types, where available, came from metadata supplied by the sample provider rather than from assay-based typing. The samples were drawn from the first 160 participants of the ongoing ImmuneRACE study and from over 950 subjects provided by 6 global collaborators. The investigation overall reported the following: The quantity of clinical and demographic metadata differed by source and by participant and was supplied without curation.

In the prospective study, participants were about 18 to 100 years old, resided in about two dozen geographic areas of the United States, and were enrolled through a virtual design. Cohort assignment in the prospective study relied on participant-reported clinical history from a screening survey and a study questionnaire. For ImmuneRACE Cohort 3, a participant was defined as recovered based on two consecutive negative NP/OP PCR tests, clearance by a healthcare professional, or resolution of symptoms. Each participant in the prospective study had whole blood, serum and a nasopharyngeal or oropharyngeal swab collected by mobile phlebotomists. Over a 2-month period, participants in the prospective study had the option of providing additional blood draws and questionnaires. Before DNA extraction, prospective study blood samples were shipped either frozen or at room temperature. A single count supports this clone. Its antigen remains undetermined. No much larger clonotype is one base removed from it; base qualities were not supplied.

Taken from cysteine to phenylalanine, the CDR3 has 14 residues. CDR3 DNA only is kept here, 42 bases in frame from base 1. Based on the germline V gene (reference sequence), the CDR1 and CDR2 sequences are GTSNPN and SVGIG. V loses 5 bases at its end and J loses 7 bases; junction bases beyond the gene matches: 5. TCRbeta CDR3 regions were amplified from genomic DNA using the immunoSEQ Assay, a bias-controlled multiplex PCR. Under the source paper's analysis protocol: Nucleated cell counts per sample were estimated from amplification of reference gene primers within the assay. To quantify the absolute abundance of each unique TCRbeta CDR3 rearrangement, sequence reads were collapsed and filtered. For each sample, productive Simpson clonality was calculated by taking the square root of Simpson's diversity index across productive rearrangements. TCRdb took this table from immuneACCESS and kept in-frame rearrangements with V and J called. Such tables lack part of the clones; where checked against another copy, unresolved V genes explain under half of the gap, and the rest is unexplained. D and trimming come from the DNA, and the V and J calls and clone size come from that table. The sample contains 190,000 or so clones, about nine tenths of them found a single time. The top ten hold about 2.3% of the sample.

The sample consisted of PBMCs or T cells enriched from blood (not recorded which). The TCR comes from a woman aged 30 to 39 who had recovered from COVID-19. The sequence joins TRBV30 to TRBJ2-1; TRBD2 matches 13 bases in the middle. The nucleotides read TGTGCCTGGGTGGGACTAGCGGGATGGAATGAGCAGTTCTTC. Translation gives CAWVGLAGWNEQFF.